The present T cell receptor (beta chain) was sequenced within a study of control samples from healthy donors and cancer patients. The CDR3 sequence is 16 residues long. Germline CDR1 MNHEY, CDR2 SMNVEV (reference sequence). The J segment lost 7 bases and the V segment lost 6 bases, leaving 10 bases of the junction unmatched. The method was immunoSEQ multiplex PCR; TCRdb's version includes in-frame clones alone and lacks a portion of them. Here the sample spans roughly 400,000 clones, roughly 90% being singletons. Material: PBMCs. The chain is built from TRBV27 and TRBJ2-2, with TRBD2 matching over 11 bases. This TCR was recovered from a man aged 35-49 years with head and neck cancer. Here the CDR3 reads CASRRRLAGSDGELFF. CDR3 nucleotides: TGTGCCAGCAGGAGAAGACTAGCGGGGTCCGACGGGGAGCTGTTTTTT.